This paragraph reports one TCR beta chain. These data come from a study of shared clonotypes between healthy human individuals. Adult Caucasians living in Nashville, Tennessee made up all of the donors. Per germline, CDR1 LNHNV and CDR2 YYDKDF (reference sequence). The CDR3 runs 14 residues. With 2 bases clipped from V and 5 bases from J, the junction kept 5 bases outside the gene matches. This table comes from immunoSEQ multiplex PCR, and its TCRdb copy is limited to in-frame clones, with some not included. Among about 2.4 million clones listed, around nine tenths were seen once. The specimen sequenced was naive CD4+ T cells sorted from blood. This sample's subset: CD45RA+ positively selected. The sequence was collected from a man between 18 and 35 years old in good health. The genes are TRBV15 and TRBJ2-5, with 7 bases that match TRBD2. CDR3 bases: TGTGCCACCAGCAGAAGCGGGAAGGCGGAGACCCAGTACTTC. Translation: CATSRSGKAETQYF. Full variable domain (outside the CDR3, taken from reference TRBV15 and TRBJ2-5): DAMVIQNPRYQVTQFGKPVTLSCSQTLNHNVMYWYQQKSSQAPKLLFHYYDKDFNNEADTPDNFQSRRPNTSFCFLDIRSPGLGDTAMYLCATSRSGKAETQYFGPGTRLLVL.